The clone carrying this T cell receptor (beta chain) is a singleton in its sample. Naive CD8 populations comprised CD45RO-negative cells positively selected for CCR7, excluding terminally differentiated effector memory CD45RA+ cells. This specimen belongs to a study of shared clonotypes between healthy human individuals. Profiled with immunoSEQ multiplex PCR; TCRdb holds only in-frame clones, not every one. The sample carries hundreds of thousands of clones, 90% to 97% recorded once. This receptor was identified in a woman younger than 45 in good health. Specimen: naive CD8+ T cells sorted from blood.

DNA of the CDR3: TGCGCCAGCAGCCAAGAAGACAGGGGTGAAGAGCAGTACTTC. It translates to CASSQEDRGEEQYF. The V gene is TRBV4-1, the J gene TRBJ2-7; 8 nucleotides align to TRBD1. This CDR3 contains 14 residues. From germline, CDR1 is MGHRA and CDR2 YSYEKL. V was clipped by 0 bases and J by 7 bases; unmatched bases: 5.